The 14 T cell receptor beta chains in this list originate from one sample, sequenced in a study of metastatic and nonmetastatic thyroid tumors. TCRdb recomputed clones from the PCR reads via MiXCR. The data show roughly 13,000 clones, roughly 28% seen once. Treatment of any kind had been given to no patient before thyroid surgery. The sequencing sample was made of tumor tissue. The source of these receptors is a female donor with papillary thyroid cancer or a benign thyroid nodule (not recorded which). Some clones in this sample may be carry-over from other donors' samples.

The V gene is TRBV11-1, the J gene TRBJ2-7, with 7 bases aligning to TRBD2. Germline assignment: CDR1 SGHAT and CDR2 FQDESV (reference sequence). CDR3 size: 14 residues. The ends lost 3 bases at V and 5 bases at J; junction bases unmatched: 7. The CDR3 loop is CASSLPGTNDEQYF. For the CDR3, the DNA is TGTGCCAGCAGCTTGCCCGGGACTAACGACGAGCAGTACTTC.

This clone is deemed medium-sized. The genes are TRBV28 and TRBJ1-1, with D perhaps TRBD1 (5 bases). The CDR3 loop spans 13 amino acids. Trimming stripped 7 bases from V and 4 bases from J, with 13 bases between. The germline gives CDR1 MDHEN, CDR2 SYDVKM. The CDR3 coding sequence is TGTGCCAGCAATCCTCCAGGGAGCACTGAAGCTTTCTTT. Encoded protein: CASNPPGSTEAFF.

This clone is medium-sized in the sample. The chain combines TRBV24-1 with TRBJ2-5; D may be TRBD2 (7 bases). Looked up from germline, CDR1 is KGHDR and CDR2 is SFDVKD. The length of the CDR3 is 15 residues. The V end was cut by 3 bases, the J end by 5 bases, with 15 bases between. The CDR3 loop reads CATSDHRGGWETQYF. The CDR3 region has the DNA TGTGCCACCAGTGATCACCGCGGGGGCTGGGAGACCCAGTACTTC.

This clone was counted only a few times. Germline and junction disagree at one end, which may indicate a read error. This sequence joins TRBV28 and TRBJ2-6; weak D call: TRBD2 (6 bases). The CDR3 loop spans 17 amino acids. Germline assignment: CDR1 MDHEN and CDR2 SYDVKM. CDR3 DNA sequence: TGTGCCAGTAGTAGAGGGATGCGGGGCCCTGGGTCCAACGTCCTGACTTTC. This sequence encodes CASSRGMRGPGSNVLTF.

Ten or more counts support this clone. The chain uses TRBV11-2 and TRBJ2-1; 8 bases are shared with TRBD2. V gave up 1 base and J gave up 6 bases; unmatched junction bases: 5. CDR1 and CDR2 (germline): SGHAT, FQNNGV. The CDR3 runs 15 residues. The CDR3 here is CASSLGYLAGNEQFF. CDR3 in DNA: TGTGCCAGCAGCTTAGGATACCTAGCGGGCAATGAGCAGTTCTTC.

This clone was recorded at least ten times. Lacking the conserved final phenylalanine or tryptophan, this CDR3 likely reflects a read error. This specimen includes other DNA sequences encoding the same CDR3. This chain joins TRBV2 and TRBJ2-7, with a weak D call TRBD2 (5 bases). V lost 8 bases and J 7 bases, leaving 18 bases between the germline ends. The germline CDR1 and CDR2 sequences are SNHLY and FYNNEI. The CDR3 consists of 13 residues. The CDR3 nucleotides are TGTGCCAGCCTGATTGAGGGTTTAGGGGAGCAGTACCTC. It encodes CASLIEGLGEQYL.

Relative to its sample, this clone is medium-sized. The chain combines TRBV19 with TRBJ1-2; D possibly corresponds to TRBD1 (5 bases). This CDR3 comprises 14 residues. The V gene lost 8 bases and the J gene lost 6 bases, with 19 bases spanning the gap. CDR1 is LNHDA, CDR2 SQIVND, per germline (reference sequence). The chain's CDR3 is CASGLGTSVDGYTF. In DNA form, the CDR3 reads TGTGCCAGTGGGTTGGGGACGAGTGTTGATGGCTACACCTTC. Full variable domain (remainder filled in from reference TRBV19 and TRBJ1-2): DGGITQSPKYLFRKEGQNVTLSCEQNLNHDAMYWYRQDPGQGLRLIYYSQIVNDFQKGDIAEGYSVSREKKESFPLTVTSAQKNPTAFYLCASGLGTSVDGYTFGSGTRLTVV.

This clone came up many times. With a much larger clone just one base away, this may be a read error. This chain joins TRBV14 and TRBJ1-3; D is uncertain. Germline lookup yields CDR1 SGHDN and CDR2 FVKESK. Trimming took off 3 bases at V and 11 bases at J, with 8 bases between the two ends. The CDR3 loop spans 11 amino acids. For the CDR3, the DNA is TGTGCCAGCAGCCAGGGAGGCTCCATATATTTT. It specifies CASSQGGSIYF.

The chain joins TRBV30 to TRBJ1-3; 7 positions match TRBD1. The CDR3 totals 15 residues. Germline CDR1 is GTSNPN and CDR2 is SVGIG (reference sequence). Trimming removed 1 base from V and 4 bases from J; junction bases left unmatched: 7. The CDR3 sequence: CAWSEGGYKGNTIYF. The CDR3, as DNA: TGTGCCTGGAGTGAAGGGGGCTATAAAGGAAACACCATATATTTT. Based on the CDR3 plus reference TRBV30 and TRBJ1-3, the full variable domain is SQTIHQWPATLVQPVGSPLSLECTVEGTSNPNLYWYRQAAGRGLQLLFYSVGIGQISSEVPQNLSASRPQDRQFILSSKKLLLSDSGFYLCAWSEGGYKGNTIYFGEGSWLTVV.

This clone has at least ten counts. The V and J genes are TRBV28 and TRBJ1-2; unclear D gene. CDR1 and CDR2 from the germline V gene are MDHEN and SYDVKM. V dropped 4 bases and J dropped 2 bases, with 17 bases sitting between them. CDR3 length: 16 residues. Written as DNA, the CDR3 is TGTGCCAGCAGTTCCCCGGTTTTCGCGAGAAACTATGGCTACACCTTC. As protein: CASSSPVFARNYGYTF.

The chain has TRBV27 and TRBJ2-1; D is unresolved. Trimming removed 6 bases from V and 0 bases from J, with 12 bases in between. This CDR3 has 15 residues. The germline CDR1 and CDR2 sequences are MNHEY and SMNVEV (reference sequence). The CDR3 here is CASRIYRSSYNEQFF. CDR3 sequence (DNA): TGTGCCAGCAGAATCTACCGGAGCTCCTACAATGAGCAGTTCTTC.

This clone was seen ten or more times. The genes are TRBV7-9 and TRBJ2-3; 10 nucleotides match TRBD2. The CDR3 is 15 amino acids. CDR1 and CDR2 (germline): SEHNR, FQNEAQ (reference sequence). After removal of 2 bases from V and 5 bases from J, the junction contained 4 bases not matched to a gene. Written as DNA, the CDR3 is TGTGCCAGCAGCTTATCGGTAGCGGGAGGAGATACGCAGTATTTT. This gives the protein CASSLSVAGGDTQYF.

The V gene is TRBV27, the J gene TRBJ1-1; D unresolved. V shed 6 bases and J shed 0 bases, with 8 bases lying between them. The CDR3 length is 13 residues. Per germline, CDR1 MNHEY and CDR2 SMNVEV (reference sequence). The DNA for the CDR3 is TGTGCCAGCAGGGACCGCATGAACACTGAAGCTTTCTTT. This translates into CASRDRMNTEAFF.

This chain connects TRBV30 to TRBJ2-1, with D possibly being TRBD1 or TRBD2 (6 bases each). The CDR3 totals 15 residues. Trimming removed 6 bases at V and 4 bases at J, with 19 bases between. From germline, CDR1 is GTSNPN and CDR2 SVGIG (reference sequence). Written as DNA, the CDR3 is TGTGCCTGTACTACGGGGGCAGGAGTTTACAATGAGCAGTTCTTC. It codes for CACTTGAGVYNEQFF.